This is a list of T cell receptor beta chains from one sample in a study of T cell responses to AZD1222 COVID-19 vaccine. Libraries were prepared by immunoSEQ multiplex PCR; TCRdb keeps only in-frame clonotypes and omits some of them. Seen here are about 42,000 clones, around 89% observed once, and the top ten hold around 25%. Sequenced here: peripheral blood, sampled 28 days after the second AZD1222 dose. These receptors came from an adult who received the AZD1222 COVID-19 vaccine. The CDR3 runs from the conserved cysteine through the conserved F or W.

TRBV5-1	TRBJ1-5	13	CASSQGANQPQHF
TRBV19	TRBJ1-3	13	CASSTWDRRVVYF
TRBV30	TRBJ1-1	15	CAWSFDGPLNTEAFF
TRBV5-1	TRBJ2-5	15	CASSLRRGEQETQYF
TRBV10-3	TRBJ1-5	14	CAISDRVGNQPQHF
TRBV7-9	TRBJ2-5	15	CASSLDGGPQETQYF
TRBV29-1	TRBJ2-5	12	CSVGLPQETQYF
TRBV14	TRBJ2-1	16	CASSPLTGTIHNEQFF
TRBV5-6	TRBJ1-2	15	CASSLEGGPFYGYTF
TRBV6-5	TRBJ1-5	14	CASRLRRDNQPQHF
TRBV27	TRBJ2-7	14	CASSSTSGTYEQYF
TRBV3-1/TRBV3-2	TRBJ2-3	12	CASSQGYGTQYF
TRBV19	TRBJ1-2	17	CASSPRTRTDTNYGYTF
TRBV7-8	TRBJ1-5	16	CASSATRRTVNQPQHF
TRBV11-3	TRBJ2-5	12	CASSLDITSKHF
TRBV12-5	TRBJ1-1	17	CASGLVLGGQGNTEAFF
TRBV11-2	TRBJ2-2	15	CASSVGLAGWGELFF
TRBV11-2	TRBJ2-7	15	CASSPGQGLIYEQYF
TRBV28	TRBJ2-1	16	CASSLSGLAGVNEQFF
TRBV7-2	TRBJ1-4	15	CASRRSGRINEKLFF